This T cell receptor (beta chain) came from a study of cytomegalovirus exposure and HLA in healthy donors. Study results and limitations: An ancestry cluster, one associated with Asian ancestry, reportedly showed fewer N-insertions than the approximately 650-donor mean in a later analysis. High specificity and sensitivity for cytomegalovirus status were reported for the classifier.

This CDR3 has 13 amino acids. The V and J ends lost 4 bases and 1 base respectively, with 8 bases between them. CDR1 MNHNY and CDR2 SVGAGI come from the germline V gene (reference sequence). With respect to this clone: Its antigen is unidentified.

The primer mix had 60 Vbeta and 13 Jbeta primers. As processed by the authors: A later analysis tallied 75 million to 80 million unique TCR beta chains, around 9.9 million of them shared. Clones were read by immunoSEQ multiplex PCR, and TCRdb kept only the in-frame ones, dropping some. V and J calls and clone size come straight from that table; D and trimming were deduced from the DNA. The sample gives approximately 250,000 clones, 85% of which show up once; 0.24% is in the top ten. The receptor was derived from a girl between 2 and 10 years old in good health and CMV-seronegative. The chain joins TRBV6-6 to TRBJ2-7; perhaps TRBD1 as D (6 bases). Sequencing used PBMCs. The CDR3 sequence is CASSWQGSYEQYF. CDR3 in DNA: TGTGCCAGCAGTTGGCAGGGGTCCTACGAGCAGTACTTC.